These 11 T cell receptor beta chains were sequenced from one sample in a study of T cell responses to AZD1222 COVID-19 vaccine. TCRdb keeps only in-frame clones here, not all; method: immunoSEQ multiplex PCR. The sample has fewer than 120,000 clones, approximately 92% seen once. Sequencing used peripheral blood, obtained 28 days after the second AZD1222 dose. The receptors derive from an adult who received the AZD1222 COVID-19 vaccine.

In DNA form, the CDR3 reads TGTGCCAGCAGTTTACGCAGGGTTCAGTACTTC. Protein product: CASSLRRVQYF. The V and J genes are TRBV12-3 or TRBV12-4 and TRBJ2-7, with TRBD1 as a possible D gene (5 bases). Deletions cut 2 bases from V and 10 bases from J, with 9 bases between. The CDR3 contains 11 residues.

V and J are TRBV7-2 and TRBJ1-5; D possibly corresponds to TRBD1 (6 bases). The germline V and J ends were trimmed by 3 bases and 4 bases, with 16 bases remaining between them. There are 16 residues in the CDR3. Germline V gene lookup returns CDR1 SGHTA and CDR2 FQGNSA. CDR3 in amino acids: CASSFFSGGGNQPQHF. In nucleotides, the CDR3 is TGTGCCAGCAGCTTCTTCTCCGGGGGCGGTAATCAGCCCCAGCATTTT. The full variable domain, in which reference TRBV7-2 and TRBJ1-5 provide the parts outside the CDR3, is GAGVSQSPSNKVTEKGKDVELRCDPISGHTALYWYRQSLGQGLEFLIYFQGNSAPDKSGLPSDRFSAERTGGSVSTLTIQRTQQEDSAVYLCASSFFSGGGNQPQHFGDGTRLSIL.

As DNA, the CDR3 is TGTGCCAGCAGTTTTTTCCGTGACAGGGATAATTCACCCCTCCACTTT. It translates to CASSFFRDRDNSPLHF. The genes are TRBV27 and TRBJ1-6, with 7 nucleotides matching TRBD1. V shed 3 bases, J shed 5 bases, and the junction held 7 bases outside the gene matches. This CDR3 has 16 amino acids. Germline V gene sequence: CDR1 MNHEY, CDR2 SMNVEV (reference sequence).

The gene calls are TRBV29-1 and TRBJ2-7; 11 bases line up with TRBD2. The V and J ends lost 3 bases and 3 bases, in that order; junction bases with no gene match: 4. CDR1 and CDR2 from the germline V gene are SQVTM and ANQGSEA. The CDR3 sequence is 14 residues long. CDR3 in amino acids: CSVEVSGGGYEQYF. CDR3 DNA sequence: TGCAGCGTTGAGGTTAGCGGGGGGGGCTACGAGCAGTACTTC.

The CDR3 DNA follows: TGTGCCAGCACCATGGACAGAAGCTACGAGCAGTACTTC. Protein: CASTMDRSYEQYF. V usage is TRBV2 and J usage is TRBJ2-7, with TRBD1 as a possible D gene (6 bases). The length of the CDR3 is 13 residues. V was shortened by 7 bases and J by 3 bases, with 13 bases between the two germline ends. Germline loops: CDR1 SNHLY, CDR2 FYNNEI.

The chain combines TRBV9 with TRBJ2-1; D remains ambiguous. V dropped 3 bases and J dropped 14 bases, with 15 bases sitting between them. This CDR3 has 12 amino acids. From germline, CDR1 is SGDLS and CDR2 YYNGEE. CDR3 nucleotide sequence: TGTGCCAGCAGCGCCGAAGGGTCCAGTAAGTTCTTC. Protein product: CASSAEGSSKFF.

The chain combines TRBV18 with TRBJ2-2; unclear D gene. Germline V CDR1 and CDR2: KGHSH, LQKENI. This CDR3 has 14 amino acids. Trimming took off 8 bases at V and 1 base at J, with 11 bases between the two ends. DNA for the CDR3: TGTGCCAGCCAAAAGTCAGGGAACACCGGGGAGCTGTTTTTT. Its translation: CASQKSGNTGELFF.

The chain carries TRBV18 and TRBJ1-6, with unresolved D. The CDR3 length is 17 residues. V dropped 2 bases and J dropped 0 bases, with 11 bases sitting between them. CDR1 is KGHSH and CDR2 is LQKENI in the germline V gene. CDR3 residues: CASSPNSQSSYNSPLHF. DNA for the CDR3: TGTGCCAGCTCACCAAACAGCCAGAGCTCCTATAATTCACCCCTCCACTTT.

The rearrangement joins TRBV2 to TRBJ2-5, with 15 bases lining up with TRBD2. After removal of 5 bases from V and 5 bases from J, the junction contained 6 bases not matched to a gene. The CDR3 is 16 amino acids. Germline CDR1 reads SNHLY; CDR2 reads FYNNEI. The CDR3 coding sequence is TGTGCCAGCAGTCGCGGACTAGCGGGGGGGCGTGAGACCCAGTACTTC. Protein product: CASSRGLAGGRETQYF.

The chain has TRBV7-2 and TRBJ1-2; tentative D call: TRBD1 (6 bases). V was pared by 6 bases and J by 2 bases, with 13 bases between. The V gene's germline CDR1 is SGHTA and CDR2 FQGNSA. The CDR3 loop spans 14 amino acids. CDR3 residues: CASRRDRRNYGYTF. As DNA, the CDR3 is TGTGCCAGCAGACGAGACAGGCGGAACTATGGCTACACCTTC.

The rearrangement joins TRBV2 to TRBJ1-1; D may be TRBD1 (6 bases). The ends were cut back, 1 base at V and 4 bases at J, with 16 bases in the middle. The germline gives CDR1 SNHLY, CDR2 FYNNEI. The CDR3 is 16 amino acids. The CDR3 loop is CASSEGGIGGATEAFF. Written as DNA, the CDR3 is TGTGCCAGCAGTGAAGGTGGGATCGGGGGGGCCACTGAAGCTTTCTTT.